These 21 T cell receptor beta chains came from one sample sequenced in a study of OX40 agonist ivuxolimab in advanced cancers. Using immunoSEQ multiplex PCR, the repertoire was profiled, and TCRdb retains in-frame clones only, with some absent. Of about 54,000 clones listed, 80% to 90% were seen once; the top ten hold 1.2%. The specimen was CD4+ or CD8+ T cells sorted from blood, collected in a trial of the OX40 agonist ivuxolimab. The receptors come from an adult with an advanced solid tumor such as melanoma, head and neck, liver or kidney cancer.

The gene calls are TRBV10-3 and TRBJ2-3; 10 nucleotides agree with TRBD1. V gave up 2 bases and J gave up 2 bases; unmatched junction bases: 1. CDR1 is ENHRY and CDR2 is SYGVKD in the germline V gene. CDR3 length equals 15 residues. The CDR3 nucleotides read TGTGCCATCAGTGAGGGACAGGGGGTCACAGATACGCAGTATTTT. This encodes CAISEGQGVTDTQYF.

DNA for the CDR3: TGTGCCAGCAGCTCCACCGCGGGTAGGACTGAAGCTTTCTTT. This gives the protein CASSSTAGRTEAFF. V gene TRBV11-3 combines with J gene TRBJ1-1; D uncertain. This CDR3 spans 14 amino acids. Germline assignment: CDR1 SGHNT and CDR2 YENEEA. Trimming took 4 bases from V and 5 from J, leaving 14 bases between them.

The V call is TRBV10-2, the J call TRBJ2-1; 13 bases are shared with TRBD2. Germline V lookup: CDR1 WSHSY, CDR2 SAAADI. Trimming removed 4 bases from V and 5 bases from J; junction bases left unmatched: 11. There are 18 residues in the CDR3. The CDR3 protein is CASSGKEGGLAGHNEQFF. CDR3 sequence (DNA): TGCGCCAGCAGTGGTAAAGAAGGGGGACTAGCGGGACACAATGAGCAGTTCTTC.

The chain couples TRBV6-6 to TRBJ2-1; unclear D gene. The germline V gene has CDR1 MNHNY and CDR2 SVGAGI (reference sequence). Trimming removed 5 bases at V and 5 bases at J, with 13 bases between. This CDR3 spans 14 amino acids. This CDR3 is CASSNLPGHNEQFF. The CDR3 region has the DNA TGTGCCAGCAGTAACCTCCCCGGACACAATGAGCAGTTCTTC.

The rearrangement joins TRBV7-6 to TRBJ1-1, with a weak D call TRBD1 (5 bases). From germline, CDR1 is SGHVS and CDR2 FNYEAQ. The CDR3 contains 15 residues. V lost 3 bases and J lost 3, with 14 bases in between. The CDR3 sequence is CASSFEQGRDTEAFF. The CDR3 region has the DNA TGTGCCAGCAGCTTTGAGCAGGGACGGGACACTGAAGCTTTCTTT.

The chain recombines TRBV25-1 with TRBJ2-5; TRBD2 is a possible D gene (5 bases). Trimming cost V 2 bases and J 3 bases, with 7 bases left between them. The CDR3 has 13 residues. CDR1 and CDR2 (germline): MGHDK, SYGVNS. This CDR3 reads CASSEPGKETQYF. CDR3 bases: TGTGCCAGCAGTGAACCCGGGAAAGAGACCCAGTACTTC.

The chain links TRBV14 to TRBJ2-2; D is unclear. The ends were cut back, 1 base at V and 0 bases at J, with 9 bases in the middle. CDR1 and CDR2 from the germline V gene are SGHDN and FVKESK. The CDR3 extends over 16 amino acids. The CDR3 region has the DNA TGTGCCAGCAGCCAAGGGCAGGTTGCGAACACCGGGGAGCTGTTTTTT. Protein sequence: CASSQGQVANTGELFF.

This clone was detected once. This chain uses TRBV5-6 with TRBJ2-2; the D is unclear. Germline lookup yields CDR1 SGHDT and CDR2 YYEEEE. The V and J ends lost 0 bases and 8 bases respectively, with 14 bases between them. The CDR3 loop spans 15 amino acids. The CDR3 sequence is CASSLGPDWGGELFF. The CDR3 DNA reads as TGTGCCAGCAGCTTGGGACCAGACTGGGGAGGGGAGCTGTTTTTT.

The chain joins TRBV7-9 to TRBJ1-1; 7 bases fit TRBD1. CDR3 length: 13 residues. Germline V gene lookup returns CDR1 SEHNR and CDR2 FQNEAQ (reference sequence). The V segment lost 4 bases and the J segment 7 bases; nucleotides outside the gene matches: 6. The CDR3 DNA follows: TGTGCCAGCAGCTCCCAACAGGGGTTTGAAGCTTTCTTT. This sequence encodes CASSSQQGFEAFF.

The V gene is TRBV6-5, the J gene TRBJ2-7; 8 bases are a match to TRBD2. V lost 6 bases and J lost 2; bases outside the gene matches: 9. Germline V gene lookup returns CDR1 MNHEY and CDR2 SVGAGI. CDR3 size: 15 residues. The CDR3 sequence is CASRLAETAAYEQYF. The DNA for the CDR3 is TGTGCCAGCAGACTAGCGGAGACGGCGGCCTACGAGCAGTACTTC.

The gene calls are TRBV7-2 and TRBJ2-2; 10 positions agree with TRBD1. Per the germline V gene, CDR1 is SGHTA and CDR2 is FQGNSA. The CDR3 covers 17 residues. V shed 0 bases and J 3 bases; nucleotides not matched to a gene: 4. The DNA of the CDR3 is TGTGCCAGCAGCTTAGCGCGACAGGGGGCGGACACCGGGGAGCTGTTTTTT. This sequence encodes CASSLARQGADTGELFF.

The chain has TRBV7-2 and TRBJ2-7; TRBD1 might be the D (5 bases). This CDR3 contains 15 residues. Between the trimmed V and J ends, which lost 1 base and 6 bases, there was a span of 16 bases. Per germline, CDR1 SGHTA and CDR2 FQGNSA. Here the CDR3 DNA reads TGTGCCAGCAGCTTAGACCCAGGGCCCCTTTTCGAGCAGTACTTC. It translates to CASSLDPGPLFEQYF.

The V gene is TRBV1, the J gene TRBJ1-5. TRBV1 is a pseudogene segment. This CDR3 contains 17 residues. The CDR3 here is CTSSHLEQLYSNQPQHF. The CDR3 coding sequence is TGCACCAGCAGCCATCTGGAGCAGCTATATAGCAATCAGCCCCAGCATTTT.

This clone was found once. The chain joins TRBV30 to TRBJ2-5; D unresolved. The V gene lost 3 bases and the J gene lost 2 bases, with 10 bases spanning the gap. This CDR3 comprises 13 residues. The germline CDR1 and CDR2 sequences are GTSNPN and SVGIG (reference sequence). The DNA of the CDR3 is TGTGCCTGGAGAACTGGAACTCAAGAGACCCAGTACTTC. It yields the protein CAWRTGTQETQYF.

The chain couples TRBV20-1 to TRBJ2-3, with no clear D. The CDR3 covers 11 residues. Trimming stripped 6 bases from V and 6 bases from J, with 10 bases between. CDR1 and CDR2 from the germline V gene are DFQATT and SNEGSKA (reference sequence). DNA for the CDR3: TGCAGTGCCCTTGAAACGGATACGCAGTATTTT. It yields the protein CSALETDTQYF.

This clone was counted a few times. The chain links TRBV6-1 to TRBJ1-5, with D maybe TRBD1 (5 bases). V was shortened by 5 bases and J by 4 bases, with 12 bases between the two germline ends. Per germline, CDR1 MNHNS and CDR2 SASEGT. The CDR3 is made up of 14 amino acids. The CDR3 reads CASSPDRPNQPQHF. The CDR3 bases are TGTGCCAGCAGTCCAGACAGACCAAATCAGCCCCAGCATTTT.

Only a few counts were recorded for this clone. The V and J genes are TRBV19 and TRBJ2-7, with D uncertain. Trimming shortened V by 10 bases and J by 1 base, and 11 bases separated the two germline ends. Germline V lookup: CDR1 LNHDA, CDR2 SQIVND (reference sequence). The length of the CDR3 is 12 residues. CDR3 amino acids: CATSSTSYEQYF. DNA of the CDR3: TGTGCCACCTCTTCGACTTCCTACGAGCAGTACTTC.

V and J are TRBV7-9 and TRBJ1-5, with a tentative D call TRBD1 (5 bases). This CDR3 contains 13 residues. CDR1 and CDR2 from the germline V gene are SEHNR and FQNEAQ (reference sequence). The ends were cut back, 8 bases at V and 5 bases at J, with 13 bases in the middle. The CDR3 sequence is CASGEGVDQPQHF. For the CDR3, the DNA is TGTGCCAGCGGTGAAGGGGTGGATCAGCCCCAGCATTTT.

This clone is large. This chain joins TRBV6-5 and TRBJ1-1; D is unclear. Trimming left V 2 bases short and J 4 bases short, with 5 bases between. CDR3 length: 12 amino acids. Germline CDR1 is MNHEY and CDR2 is SVGAGI. The CDR3 sequence: CASSYGATEAFF. Written as DNA, the CDR3 is TGTGCCAGCAGTTACGGAGCCACTGAAGCTTTCTTT.

V is TRBV18 and J is TRBJ1-2; a weak D match, TRBD1 (5 bases). This CDR3 comprises 14 residues. Germline V gene lookup returns CDR1 KGHSH and CDR2 LQKENI. V dropped 3 bases and J dropped 0 bases, with 8 bases sitting between them. Here the CDR3 DNA reads TGTGCCAGCTCACCTGGGGACTCTAACTATGGCTACACCTTC. Its translation is CASSPGDSNYGYTF.

This clone was recorded once. The chain links TRBV5-6 to TRBJ2-5; 10 nucleotides match TRBD2. The CDR3 is 13 residues long. The V gene end was trimmed by 4 bases and the J gene end by 5 bases; junction bases not matched to a gene: 2. CDR1 SGHDT and CDR2 YYEEEE come from the germline V gene. As DNA, the CDR3 is TGTGCCAGCAGCCTACTAGCGGGGGAGACCCAGTACTTC. Translation: CASSLLAGETQYF.